A selection of T cell receptor beta chains follows, all from one sample in a study of T cell repertoires in cytomegalovirus infection. MiXCR, run by TCRdb on the reads, gives a single entry per CDR3 protein. The repertoire holds around 530,000 distinct CDR3 sequences, with about 30% as singletons. The sample comprised PBMCs. These TCRs come from a human donor in good health (CMV status not recorded). Some clones in this sample may be carry-over from other donors' samples. The CDR3 runs from the conserved cysteine through the conserved F or W. The D gene is left open where the match is weak. Not every row has a clone size; where given, it reads once, few, many or a size class.

clone_size	d_call	v_call	j_call	cdr3_aa	cdr3_nt
many	TRBD1	TRBV7-2	TRBJ1-5	CASSLSGQGDQPQHF	TGTGCCAGCAGCTTATCGGGACAGGGGGATCAGCCCCAGCATTTT
NA	TRBD2	TRBV6-2/TRBV6-3	TRBJ2-3	CASSWELAGGRDTQYF	TGTGCCAGCAGCTGGGAACTAGCGGGAGGTCGAGATACGCAGTATTTT
many	TRBD2	TRBV7-8	TRBJ2-1	CATIEASGSWNEQFF	TGTGCCACCATAGAGGCTAGCGGGAGTTGGAATGAGCAGTTCTTC
NA	NA	TRBV7-9	TRBJ2-7	CASSLVRPPGLLFEQYF	TGTGCCAGCAGCTTAGTTCGACCACCGGGTCTTCTGTTCGAGCAGTACTTC
NA	NA	TRBV4-1	TRBJ2-1	CASSQPPGPLYNEQFF	TGCGCCAGCAGCCAGCCACCAGGGCCCCTTTACAATGAGCAGTTCTTC
few	NA	TRBV19	TRBJ1-1	CASIPDGAGGTEAFF	TGTGCCAGTATTCCGGATGGAGCGGGGGGCACTGAAGCTTTCTTT
NA	TRBD2	TRBV4-1	TRBJ2-1	CASSQALGAGGPVEQFF	TGTGCCAGCAGCCAAGCCCTCGGCGCGGGAGGGCCGGTTGAGCAGTTCTTC
many	TRBD2	TRBV7-2	TRBJ2-2	CASSYQGVSGRAPGELFF	TGTGCCAGCAGCTACCAGGGGGTTAGCGGGAGGGCCCCCGGGGAGCTGTTTTTT
NA	NA	TRBV4-1	TRBJ1-6	CASSRSGSINSPLHF	TGCGCCAGCAGCCGTTCAGGGAGTATCAATTCACCCCTCCACTTT
NA	TRBD2	TRBV28	TRBJ2-5	CASSLTLAGGGQETQYF	TGTGCCAGCAGTTTAACTCTAGCGGGAGGCGGGCAAGAGACCCAGTACTTC
NA	NA	TRBV3-1	TRBJ2-1	CASSQGGLGKGQFF	TGTGCCAGCAGCCAAGGTGGGCTCGGAAAAGGGCAGTTCTTC
many	TRBD2	TRBV7-2	TRBJ2-3	CASSLALAGGLRTQYF	TGTGCCAGCAGCTTAGCCCTAGCGGGAGGGCTTCGCACGCAGTATTTT
few	NA	TRBV7-6	TRBJ1-1	CASSLEQDTEAFF	TGTGCCAGCAGCTTAGAACAGGACACTGAAGCTTTCTTT
NA	TRBD1	TRBV12-3/TRBV12-4	TRBJ2-3	CASSAHRGLGTDTQYF	TGTGCCAGCAGTGCTCACAGGGGGCTCGGCACAGATACGCAGTATTTT
few	NA	TRBV12-3/TRBV12-4	TRBJ2-1	CASSTIDYSSYNEQFF	TGTGCCAGCAGTACTATCGACTACAGCTCCTACAATGAGCAGTTCTTC
many	TRBD1	TRBV7-2	TRBJ1-4	CASSRQGKGEKLFF	TGTGCCAGCAGCCGACAGGGAAAAGGGGAAAAACTGTTTTTT
once	NA	TRBV2	TRBJ2-2	CASSRAGQTGELFF	TGTGCCAGCAGCCGCGCGGGACAGACCGGGGAGCTGTTTTTT
NA	NA	TRBV10-3	TRBJ1-2	CAIADTYGYTF	TGTGCCATCGCTGACACCTATGGCTACACCTTC
many	NA	TRBV7-2	TRBJ2-3	CASSLRPGGIDTQYF	TGTGCCAGCAGCTTACGGCCAGGGGGGATAGATACGCAGTATTTT
NA	TRBD2	TRBV20-1	TRBJ2-1	CSASSRTSATYNEQFF	TGCAGTGCTAGTTCTCGGACTAGCGCTACCTACAATGAGCAGTTCTTC
NA	NA	TRBV29-1	TRBJ2-1	CSASTDLYNEQFF	TGCAGCGCGTCGACAGACCTCTACAATGAGCAGTTCTTC
few	NA	TRBV29-1	TRBJ1-3	CSGSTSGNTIYF	TGCAGCGGCTCGACTTCTGGAAACACCATATATTTT
NA	NA	TRBV6-2/TRBV6-3	TRBJ2-7	CASSPPGGLGYEQYF	TGTGCCAGCAGCCCCCCAGGTGGATTGGGTTACGAGCAGTACTTC
NA	NA	TRBV6-6	TRBJ2-3	CASGVDWSSTDTQYF	TGTGCCAGCGGCGTCGATTGGTCTAGCACAGATACGCAGTATTTT
NA	NA	TRBV11-2	TRBJ2-1	CASSLRRDLSDEQFF	TGTGCCAGCAGCTTACGGCGGGACCTCTCGGATGAGCAGTTCTTC
few	NA	TRBV19	TRBJ1-2	CASSIDTTANYGYTF	TGTGCCAGTAGTATAGATACTACGGCTAACTATGGCTACACCTTC
few	NA	TRBV19	TRBJ1-2	CASSPHSPADRNYGYTF	TGTGCCAGTAGTCCCCATTCCCCCGCCGATCGCAACTATGGCTACACCTTC
few	NA	TRBV15	TRBJ1-5	CATSQRGGLGQPQHF	TGTGCCACCAGTCAGAGAGGGGGGTTGGGGCAGCCCCAGCATTTT
many	NA	TRBV7-8	TRBJ2-7	CASSLRTATYEQYF	TGTGCCAGCAGCCTAAGGACAGCCACCTACGAGCAGTACTTC
few	TRBD2	TRBV6-2/TRBV6-3	TRBJ2-3	CASSPIGLAFADTQYF	TGTGCCAGCAGTCCCATAGGACTAGCATTTGCGGATACGCAGTATTTT
NA	NA	TRBV6-1	TRBJ2-3	CASSDDRSTDTQYF	TGTGCCAGCAGTGACGACAGAAGCACAGATACGCAGTATTTT
NA	TRBD2	TRBV20-1	TRBJ2-5	CSATSTSGTETQYF	TGCAGTGCCACCTCGACTAGCGGGACGGAGACCCAGTACTTC
few	NA	TRBV11-2	TRBJ2-5	CASSLDSVSETQYF	TGTGCCAGCAGCTTAGATTCAGTGTCGGAGACCCAGTACTTC
NA	NA	TRBV29-1	TRBJ2-1	CSVEDSRSGILSYEQFF	TGCAGCGTTGAAGACTCCCGATCGGGAATCCTAAGCTATGAGCAGTTCTTC
NA	TRBD2	TRBV6-5	TRBJ2-3	CASSYVVSGGEDTQYF	TGTGCCAGCAGTTACGTTGTTAGCGGGGGGGAAGATACGCAGTATTTT
NA	NA	TRBV28	TRBJ2-7	CASSSYAGEQYF	TGTGCCAGCAGTTCCTACGCGGGCGAGCAGTACTTC
few	TRBD1	TRBV7-2	TRBJ1-2	CASTPGQGAYGYTF	TGTGCCAGCACCCCGGGACAGGGGGCGTATGGCTACACCTTC
NA	NA	TRBV11-2	TRBJ2-1	CASSLVESYNEQFF	TGTGCCAGCAGCTTAGTAGAGAGTTACAATGAGCAGTTCTTC
NA	TRBD2	TRBV5-4	TRBJ2-3	CASSHRLAGGGTDTQYF	TGTGCCAGCAGCCACCGACTAGCGGGAGGGGGCACAGATACGCAGTATTTT
few	TRBD1	TRBV27	TRBJ1-1	CASSHRATGGMNTEAFF	TGTGCCAGCAGCCATCGAGCGACAGGGGGCATGAACACTGAAGCTTTCTTT
many	NA	TRBV7-9	TRBJ2-6	CASSPFRDSSGANVLTF	TGTGCCAGCAGCCCCTTCCGGGATTCCTCTGGGGCCAACGTCCTGACTTTC
NA	TRBD2	TRBV20-1	TRBJ2-3	CSAPGLAPDTQYF	TGCAGTGCTCCGGGACTAGCGCCAGATACGCAGTATTTT
many	TRBD2	TRBV7-8	TRBJ2-7	CASSLVRGLADTYEQYF	TGTGCCAGCAGCTTAGTTCGGGGACTAGCGGATACCTACGAGCAGTACTTC
many	TRBD1	TRBV5-6	TRBJ1-1	CASSFGTGGAFF	TGTGCCAGCAGCTTCGGGACAGGGGGAGCTTTCTTT
few	NA	TRBV5-4	TRBJ1-2	CASSSLRGTNYGYTF	TGTGCCAGCAGCTCTTTAAGGGGGACTAACTATGGCTACACCTTC
NA	NA	TRBV5-6	TRBJ2-5	CASREGAAGETQYF	TGTGCCAGCAGGGAGGGCGCGGCGGGAGAGACCCAGTACTTC
few	TRBD2	TRBV19	TRBJ2-3	CASEAGGRTDTQYF	TGTGCCAGCGAAGCGGGAGGGAGAACAGATACGCAGTATTTT
many	TRBD1	TRBV7-8	TRBJ1-5	CASSLDWTGTGQPQHF	TGTGCCAGCAGCTTAGATTGGACAGGGACTGGACAGCCCCAGCATTTT